This T cell receptor (beta chain) is drawn from a study of T-cell reconstitution after alpha-beta-depleted transplantation in children. Molecular barcoding with unique molecular identifiers was used for the TCRbeta library. TCRdb re-derived calls from the PCR reads in MiXCR, one entry per CDR3 protein. The sample has approximately 640,000 distinct CDR3 sequences, approximately 17% seen once. This clonotype was seen more than once but under ten times. Between the trimmed V and J ends, which lost 3 bases and 5 bases, there was a span of 11 bases. The CDR3 covers 14 residues. CDR1 is MDHEN, CDR2 SYDVKM, per germline.

The clonotype originates from a human donor who donated a stem cell graft to a child with acute myeloid leukemia. The source was PBMCs from the stem cell graft donor, collected from the stem cell graft. The J gene is TRBJ2-1, the V gene TRBV28; no definite D call. The CDR3 DNA is TGTGCCAGCAGTTTGCGACTCACGGACAATGAGCAGTTCTTC. It translates to CASSLRLTDNEQFF.